This TCR beta chain was sequenced in a study of blood T cell repertoires in COVID-19. Turning to the study itself: Collection of acute and convalescent COVID-19 samples took place in the United States, Italy and Spain. The cDNA or gDNA used as material had been derived from T cells, B-cell-depleted T cells, or PBMCs.

Using immunoSEQ multiplex PCR, the repertoire was profiled, and TCRdb retains in-frame clones only, with some absent. The table lists about 300,000 clones, about 90% of them singletons. Participants spanned ages about 18 to 89 years and resided in roughly 22 US areas. Trimming removed 2 bases from V and 12 bases from J; junction bases left unmatched: 13. Germline CDR1 reads SNHLY; CDR2 reads FYNNEI. CDR3 length equals 16 residues. This chain joins TRBV2 and TRBJ1-4, with TRBD1 matching over 9 bases. The specimen sequenced was PBMCs or T cells enriched from blood (not recorded which). This receptor was identified in a woman in her fifties or sixties who had been exposed to COVID-19. The CDR3 DNA is TGTGCCAGCAGTGAAAGCTACAGGGGGCGTTTTGGAGAACTGTTTTTT. Translated: CASSESYRGRFGELFF.